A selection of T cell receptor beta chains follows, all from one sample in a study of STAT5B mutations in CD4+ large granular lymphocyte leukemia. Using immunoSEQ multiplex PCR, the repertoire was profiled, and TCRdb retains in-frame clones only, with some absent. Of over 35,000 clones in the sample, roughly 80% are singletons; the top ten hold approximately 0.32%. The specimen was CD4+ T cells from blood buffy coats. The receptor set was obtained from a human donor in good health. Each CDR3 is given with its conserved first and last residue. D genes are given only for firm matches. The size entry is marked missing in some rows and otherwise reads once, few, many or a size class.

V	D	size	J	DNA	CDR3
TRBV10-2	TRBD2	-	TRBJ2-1	TGCGCCAGCAGTGAGTCTGTCTGGCGGGAGAAATACAATGAGCAGTTCTTC	CASSESVWREKYNEQFF
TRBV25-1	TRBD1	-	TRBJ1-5	TGTGCCAGCAGTGCAGGGGGGAAAGGAAATCAGCCCCAGCATTTT	CASSAGGKGNQPQHF
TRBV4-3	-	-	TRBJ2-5	TGCGCCAGCAGCCAAGGCTCGGCGGGCGCGGGTGAGACCCAGTACTTC	CASSQGSAGAGETQYF
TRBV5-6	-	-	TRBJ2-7	TGTGCCAGCAGTCGGGACGTACCCTACGAGCAGTACTTC	CASSRDVPYEQYF
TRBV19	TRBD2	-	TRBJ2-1	TGTGCCACTCCGACCTGCGGGGGGCTCTCCTACAATGAGCAGTTCTTC	CATPTCGGLSYNEQFF
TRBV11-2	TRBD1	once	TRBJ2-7	TGTGCCAGCAGCTTACTCCCTAGAATCCGGGACAGATTCTTTGGAGAGCAGTACTTC	CASSLLPRIRDRFFGEQYF
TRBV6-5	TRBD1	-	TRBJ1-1	TGTGCCAGCAGTTACGGAATACAGGGGGACACTGAAGCTTTCTTT	CASSYGIQGDTEAFF
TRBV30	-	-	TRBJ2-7	TGTGCCTGGAGTGTTTCAGGGGAAGGCGAGCAGTACTTC	CAWSVSGEGEQYF
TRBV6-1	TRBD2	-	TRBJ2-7	TGTGCCACAAAGGGACTAGCGGGGGGCTACGAGCAGTACTTC	CATKGLAGGYEQYF
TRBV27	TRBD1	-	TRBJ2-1	TGTGCCAGCAGTGGGGGACAGGGCTTACAGTTCTTC	CASSGGQGLQFF
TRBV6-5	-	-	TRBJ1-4	TGTGCCAGCAGCAACAGGCGAACTAATGAAAAACTGTTTTTT	CASSNRRTNEKLFF
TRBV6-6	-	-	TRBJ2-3	TGTGCCAGCAGGAACCAAGATACGCAGTATTTT	CASRNQDTQYF
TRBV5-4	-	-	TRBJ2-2	TGTGCCAGCAGCACCGGGACATCGAGAAGCTTCGGGGAGCTGTTTTTT	CASSTGTSRSFGELFF
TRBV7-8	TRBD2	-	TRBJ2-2	TGTGCCAGCAGCCCTCGATGGGGGGGTGACACCGGGGAGCTGTTTTTT	CASSPRWGGDTGELFF
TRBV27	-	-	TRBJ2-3	TGTGCCAGCAGTTGGCGGGGCCCTAGCACAGATACGCAGTATTTT	CASSWRGPSTDTQYF
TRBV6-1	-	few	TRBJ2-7	TGTGCCAGCAGACCCGGGATATCCTACGAGCAGTACTTC	CASRPGISYEQYF
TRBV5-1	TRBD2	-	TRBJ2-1	TGCGCCAGCAGCTCGACTAGCGGGACCTACAATGAGCAGTTCTTC	CASSSTSGTYNEQFF
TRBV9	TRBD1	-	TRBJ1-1	TGTGCCAGCAGCGTGACAGGGGAGTCGGCTGAAGCTTTCTTT	CASSVTGESAEAFF
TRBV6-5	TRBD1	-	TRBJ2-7	TGTGCCAGCAGTTACTCTGGGACAGGAGGTTTGGAGCAGTACTTC	CASSYSGTGGLEQYF
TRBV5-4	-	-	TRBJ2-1	TGTGCCAGCAGCTTGGTAAGGGGGGTGTTGGATGAGCAGTTCTTC	CASSLVRGVLDEQFF
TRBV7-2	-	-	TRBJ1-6	TGTGCCAGCAGCTTAGTGGGGGCAAGCTCCTATAATTCACCCCTCCACTTT	CASSLVGASSYNSPLHF
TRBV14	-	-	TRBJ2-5	TGTGCCAGCAGCCAACCCGCGGAGTATCAAGAGACCCAGTACTTC	CASSQPAEYQETQYF
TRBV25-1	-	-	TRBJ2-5	TGTGCCAGCAGTGAACCTACTCAGGGGTTTGTGGAGACCCAGTACTTC	CASSEPTQGFVETQYF
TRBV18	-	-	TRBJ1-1	TGTGCCAGCTCATCCCCCGTCACTGAAGCTTTCTTT	CASSSPVTEAFF
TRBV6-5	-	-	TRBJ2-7	TGTGCCAGCAGTTACTCGCTGAGCGGGCTCCGCTACGAGCAGTACTTC	CASSYSLSGLRYEQYF
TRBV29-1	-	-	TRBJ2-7	TGCAGCGTTGCAGTAGCCCCCTACGAGCAGTACTTC	CSVAVAPYEQYF
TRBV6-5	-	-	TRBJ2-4	TGTGCCAGCAGGAGGACTTTAAGAAACATTCAGTACTTC	CASRRTLRNIQYF
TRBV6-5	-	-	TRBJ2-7	TGTGCCAGCAGTTACGACGCGGGCGGGGCCGCCTACGAGCAGTACTTC	CASSYDAGGAAYEQYF
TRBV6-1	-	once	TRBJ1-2	TGTGCCAGCAACGGCCTTAACGTGGGGGGCTACACCTTC	CASNGLNVGGYTF
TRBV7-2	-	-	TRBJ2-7	TGTGCCAGCAGCCCATATCTAGGGGACGCGTACTTC	CASSPYLGDAYF
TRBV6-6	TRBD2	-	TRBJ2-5	TGTGCCAGCGGGACTAGCGGGAGGCTTGAGACCCAGTACTTC	CASGTSGRLETQYF
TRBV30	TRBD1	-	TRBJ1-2	TGTGCCTGGAGTTGGACAGGGGTGAACTATGGCTACACCTTC	CAWSWTGVNYGYTF
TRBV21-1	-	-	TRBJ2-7	TGTGCCAGCACCAGGAGGTTCCGAACCTACGAGCAGTACTTC	CASTRRFRTYEQYF
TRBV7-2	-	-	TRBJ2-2	TGTGCCAGCAGCCCTTTCAGGGATCGGGTCACCGGGGAGCTGTTTTTT	CASSPFRDRVTGELFF
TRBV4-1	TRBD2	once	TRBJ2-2	TGCGCCAGCAGCCTAGGGAGGGAATGGAAGACCGGGGAGCTGTTTTTT	CASSLGREWKTGELFF
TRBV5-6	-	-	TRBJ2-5	TGTGCCAGCAGCCGATACCAAGAGACCCAGTACTTC	CASSRYQETQYF
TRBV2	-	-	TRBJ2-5	TGTGCCAGCAGCTTAAACCAAGAGACCCAGTACTTC	CASSLNQETQYF
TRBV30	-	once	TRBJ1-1	TGTGCCTGGAGTGTCGGTGGGTGGGGCACTGAAGCTTTCTTT	CAWSVGGWGTEAFF